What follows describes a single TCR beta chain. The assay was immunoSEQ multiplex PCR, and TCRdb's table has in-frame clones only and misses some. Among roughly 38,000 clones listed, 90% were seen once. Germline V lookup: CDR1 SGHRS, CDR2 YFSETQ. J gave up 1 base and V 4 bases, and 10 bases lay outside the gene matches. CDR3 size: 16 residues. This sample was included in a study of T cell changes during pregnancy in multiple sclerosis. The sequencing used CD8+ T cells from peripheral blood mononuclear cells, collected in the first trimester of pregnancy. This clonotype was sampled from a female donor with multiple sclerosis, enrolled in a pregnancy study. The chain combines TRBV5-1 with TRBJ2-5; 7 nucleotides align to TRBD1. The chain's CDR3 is CASSPQPNRGQETQYF. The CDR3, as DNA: TGCGCCAGCAGCCCGCAGCCCAACAGGGGCCAAGAGACCCAGTACTTC.